The T cell receptor (beta chain) under discussion was sequenced for a study of neoadjuvant nivolumab and ipilimumab in lung cancer. Study-level information: The combination arm added day-1 ipilimumab 1 mg/kg to nivolumab 3 mg/kg on days 1, 15, 29. Points from the study as a whole: Resected tumors had greater TCR richness and clonality than uninvolved lung. Blood richness before therapy tracked richness in tumors resected after neoadjuvant therapy. From pretherapy to surgery, tumor richness and clonality rose with dual therapy.

Repertoires were generated with immunoSEQ multiplex PCR, while TCRdb's copy carries only in-frame clones and drops some. The table has 15,000 to 20,000 clones, 60% to 85% seen once; the top ten hold around 9.2%. Germline lookup yields CDR1 LNHDA and CDR2 SQIVND (reference sequence). V lost 7 bases to trimming and J lost 1 base, with 16 bases between them. This CDR3 spans 15 amino acids. A remark on this clone: Its antigen is not identified.

The gene calls are TRBV19 and TRBJ1-1; no reliable D call. The origin of this receptor is an adult with non-small cell lung cancer. The material sequenced was tumor tissue, taken after neoadjuvant nivolumab, alone or with ipilimumab, at or shortly before surgery. The CDR3 sequence is CASNHRPVANTEAFF. DNA of the CDR3: TGTGCCAGTAATCATAGGCCCGTTGCGAACACTGAAGCTTTCTTT.